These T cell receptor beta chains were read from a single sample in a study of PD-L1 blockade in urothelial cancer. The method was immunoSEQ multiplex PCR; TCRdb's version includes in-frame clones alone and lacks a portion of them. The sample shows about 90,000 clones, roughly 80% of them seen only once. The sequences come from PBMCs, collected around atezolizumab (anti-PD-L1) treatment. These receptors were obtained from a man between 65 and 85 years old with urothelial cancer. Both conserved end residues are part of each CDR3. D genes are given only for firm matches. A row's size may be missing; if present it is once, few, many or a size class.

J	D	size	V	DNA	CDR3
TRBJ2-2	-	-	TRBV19	TGTGCCAGTACTGACCGGGACACGTACACCGGGGAGCTGTTTTTT	CASTDRDTYTGELFF
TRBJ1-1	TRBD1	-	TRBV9	TGTGCCAGCAGCGTAGGGAGACAGGGTGGGACTGAAGCTTTCTTT	CASSVGRQGGTEAFF
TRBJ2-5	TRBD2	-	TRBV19	TGTGCCAGTAGTATCGGACTAGCGGGGGGTAAAGAGACCCAGTACTTC	CASSIGLAGGKETQYF
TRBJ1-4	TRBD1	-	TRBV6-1	TGTGCCAGCGACAGGGGCTCAACTAATGAAAAACTGTTTTTT	CASDRGSTNEKLFF
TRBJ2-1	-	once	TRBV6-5	TGTGCCAGCTCCCTCATGCGCTCCTACAATGAGCAGTTCTTC	CASSLMRSYNEQFF
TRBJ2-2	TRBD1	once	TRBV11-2	TGTGCCAGCAGCTTAGTCCAGGGGGCCGGGGAGCTGTTTTTT	CASSLVQGAGELFF
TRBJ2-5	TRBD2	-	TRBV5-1	TGCGCCAGCAGCTCCGCCGGGGAGGGGGAGACCCAGTACTTC	CASSSAGEGETQYF
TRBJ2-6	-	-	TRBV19	TGTGCCAGTAGTATGTCGGTGCGCAACTCTGGGGCCAACGTCCTGACTTTC	CASSMSVRNSGANVLTF
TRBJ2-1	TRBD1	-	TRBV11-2	TGTGCCAGCATCGGACAGGGCAACAATGAGCAGTTCTTC	CASIGQGNNEQFF
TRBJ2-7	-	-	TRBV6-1	TGTGCCAGCAGTGAAGTAAGTGGCCACGAGCAGTACTTC	CASSEVSGHEQYF
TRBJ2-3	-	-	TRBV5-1	TGCGCCAGCAGCTTGCAGGGGCGAGATACGCAGTATTTT	CASSLQGRDTQYF
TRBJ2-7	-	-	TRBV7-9	TGTGCCAGCAGCTCCCAGGGGTCGATGGAAATCTACGAGCAGTACTTC	CASSSQGSMEIYEQYF
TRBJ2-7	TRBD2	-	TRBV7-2	TGTGCCAGCAGCTCTAATCCGGGACTAGCGGGAGGGCCCTACGAGCAGTACTTC	CASSSNPGLAGGPYEQYF
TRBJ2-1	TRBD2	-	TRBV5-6	TGTGCCAGCAGCTTGACTAGCGGGGGACCTTACAATGAGCAGTTCTTC	CASSLTSGGPYNEQFF
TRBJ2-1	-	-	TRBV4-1	TGCGCCAGCAGCCAGGGGGCGTGGGCCGGTGAGCAGTTCTTC	CASSQGAWAGEQFF
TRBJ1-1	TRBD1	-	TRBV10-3	TGTGCCATCAGTGAGTCTCGAGACAGGGCCAACACTGAAGCTTTCTTT	CAISESRDRANTEAFF
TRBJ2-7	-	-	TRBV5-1	TGCGCCACCAGAACTGAACCCTCCTACGAGCAGTACTTC	CATRTEPSYEQYF
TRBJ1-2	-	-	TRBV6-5	TGTGCCAGCAGCGCGACACTGAACTATGGCTACACCTTC	CASSATLNYGYTF
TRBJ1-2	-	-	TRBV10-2	TGCGCCAGCAGTGAGTCCGGCTATGGCTACACCTTC	CASSESGYGYTF
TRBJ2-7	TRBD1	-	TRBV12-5	TGTGCTAGTGGTTTGGGACAGGGACACGCCTACGAGCAGTACTTC	CASGLGQGHAYEQYF
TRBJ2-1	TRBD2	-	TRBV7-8	TGTGCCAGCAGCCTCTCCGGGACTAGCGGGAAGGGCTCCTACAATGAGCAGTTCTTC	CASSLSGTSGKGSYNEQFF
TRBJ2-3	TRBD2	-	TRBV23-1	TGCGCCAGCAGTCACTTTAGCGGGAGAGCAGATACGCAGTATTTT	CASSHFSGRADTQYF
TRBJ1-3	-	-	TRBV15	TGTGCCACCAGCCCAGACAGACCCACTGGAAACACCATATATTTT	CATSPDRPTGNTIYF
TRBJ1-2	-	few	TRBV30	TGTGCCTGGAGTGATTTAGTTCGCGGGTCCTATGGCTACACCTTC	CAWSDLVRGSYGYTF
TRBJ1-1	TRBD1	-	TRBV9	TGTGCCAGCAGCGCCGGGACAGGGACCAACACTGAAGCTTTCTTT	CASSAGTGTNTEAFF
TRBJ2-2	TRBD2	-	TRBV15	TGTGCCACCAGCAGGCTAGCGGGAGAAACCGGGGAGCTGTTTTTT	CATSRLAGETGELFF
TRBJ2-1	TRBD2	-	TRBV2	TGTGCCAGCAGTGAGGGCGGGAGGGCGGAAAATGAGCAGTTCTTC	CASSEGGRAENEQFF
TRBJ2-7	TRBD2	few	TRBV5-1	TGCGCCAGCAGCTCTACCCTAGCGGGAGGATGGTACGAGCAGTACTTC	CASSSTLAGGWYEQYF
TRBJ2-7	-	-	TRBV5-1	TGCGCCAGCAGCGAACCGACTAGTTACGAGCAGTACTTC	CASSEPTSYEQYF
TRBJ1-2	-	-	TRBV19	TGTGCCAGTGTCGCAGGGCCAGCTAACTATGGCTACACCTTC	CASVAGPANYGYTF
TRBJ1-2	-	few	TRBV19	TGTGCCAGTAGTATAGTACAGGGTGGCTATGGCTACACCTTC	CASSIVQGGYGYTF
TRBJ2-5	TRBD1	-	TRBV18	TGTGCCAGCGCACATAACAGACAGGGGGAGACCCAGTACTTC	CASAHNRQGETQYF
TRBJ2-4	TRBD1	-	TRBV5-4	TGTGCCAGCAGCCCCGGGACAGCGACAAAACTAGCCAAAAACATTCAGTACTTC	CASSPGTATKLAKNIQYF
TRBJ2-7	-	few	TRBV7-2	TGTGCCAGCAGCTTCACGACCCTAGACGCCGTGAACTCCTACGAGCAGTACTTC	CASSFTTLDAVNSYEQYF
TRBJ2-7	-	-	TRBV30	TGTGCCTGGGGAGCCTACAGGGTAAGCGAGCAGTACTTC	CAWGAYRVSEQYF
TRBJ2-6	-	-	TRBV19	TGTGCCAGTAGTATATTAACACCCTCAGTCTCTGGGGCCAACGTCCTGACTTTC	CASSILTPSVSGANVLTF
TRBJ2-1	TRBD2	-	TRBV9	TGTGCCAGCAGCGTAGGTAGCGGGAGTACCTCGTACGATGAGCAGTTCTTC	CASSVGSGSTSYDEQFF
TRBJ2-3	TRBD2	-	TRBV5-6	TGTGCCAGCAGCGCTCCGGGAGGGGGAGCAGATACGCAGTATTTT	CASSAPGGGADTQYF
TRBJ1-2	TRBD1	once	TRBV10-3	TGTGCCATCAGTGAGTCGCAGGGGGCGGCAAACTATGGCTACACCTTC	CAISESQGAANYGYTF
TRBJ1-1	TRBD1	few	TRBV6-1	TGTGCCAGCAGTGAATCAGTTAGCAGGGGGCATACTGAAGCTTTCTTT	CASSESVSRGHTEAFF
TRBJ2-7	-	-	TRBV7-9	TGTGCCAGCAGCTTTGTGCTGGCGGGATACGAGCAGTACTTC	CASSFVLAGYEQYF
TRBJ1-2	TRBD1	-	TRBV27	TGTGCCAGCAGTTTTAACGACAGGGTCGGTGGTGGCTACACCTTC	CASSFNDRVGGGYTF
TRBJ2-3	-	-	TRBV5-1	TGCGCCAGCAGCGCCGGACTGGGTTTCACAGATACGCAGTATTTT	CASSAGLGFTDTQYF
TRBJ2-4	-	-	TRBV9	TGTGCCAGCAGCGTACAGGCTTCTTTAGCCAAAAACATTCAGTACTTC	CASSVQASLAKNIQYF
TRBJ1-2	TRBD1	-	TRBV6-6	TGTGCCAGCAGTTACACCAGGGACAGCTCCTATGGCTACACCTTC	CASSYTRDSSYGYTF
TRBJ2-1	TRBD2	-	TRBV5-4	TGTGCCAGCAGCACCGGACTAGCGGGAGGGAGTGAGCAGTTCTTC	CASSTGLAGGSEQFF
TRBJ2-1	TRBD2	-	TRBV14	TGTGCCAGCAGCCAAGATAACGCGGGGGTGGGTGAGCAGTTCTTC	CASSQDNAGVGEQFF
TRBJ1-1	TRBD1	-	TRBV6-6	TGTGCCAGCAGAGGACAGGTTAGCACTGAAGCTTTCTTT	CASRGQVSTEAFF
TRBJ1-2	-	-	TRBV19	TGTGCCAGTAGTATAGGGACAGTGGGCTACACCTTC	CASSIGTVGYTF
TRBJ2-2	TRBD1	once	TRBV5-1	TGCGCCAGCAGCTTGGGACCAGGGGGCGCGTCCACCGGGGAGCTGTTTTTT	CASSLGPGGASTGELFF
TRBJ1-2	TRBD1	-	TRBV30	TGTGCCGGCTTGGACAGGGGGCGGCTGTATGGCTACACCTTC	CAGLDRGRLYGYTF
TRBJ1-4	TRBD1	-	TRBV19	TGTGCCAGTAGGATCTCAGGGGGCTGGAGTGAAAAACTGTTTTTT	CASRISGGWSEKLFF
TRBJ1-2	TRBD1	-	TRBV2	TGTGCCAGCAGGGGACAGGGGGACTCTGGCTACACCTTC	CASRGQGDSGYTF
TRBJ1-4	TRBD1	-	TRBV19	TGTGCCAGTAGTATACAGGGGGCGGATGAAAAACTGTTTTTT	CASSIQGADEKLFF
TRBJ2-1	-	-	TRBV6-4	TGTGCCAGCAGCGTCGATCTAGACTACAATGAGCAGTTCTTC	CASSVDLDYNEQFF
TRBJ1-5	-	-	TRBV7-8	TGTGCCAGCAGCTTAAGTGGAAGGGGTCAGCCCCAGCATTTT	CASSLSGRGQPQHF
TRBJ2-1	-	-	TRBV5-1	TGCGCCAGCAGCTTAAGGGGGGGGACAAATTACAATGAGCAGTTCTTC	CASSLRGGTNYNEQFF
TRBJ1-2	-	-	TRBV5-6	TGTGCCAGCAGCTTGGGGTACTCTGCTGGCTACACCTTC	CASSLGYSAGYTF
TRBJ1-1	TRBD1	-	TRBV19	TGTGCCAGTAGTTTCCGACAGGGGACCCACCCTGAGGCTTTCTTT	CASSFRQGTHPEAFF
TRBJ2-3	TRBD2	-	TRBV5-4	TGTGCCAGCAGCGGCGGACTAGCGGGGGGGTTCACAGATACGCAGTATTTT	CASSGGLAGGFTDTQYF